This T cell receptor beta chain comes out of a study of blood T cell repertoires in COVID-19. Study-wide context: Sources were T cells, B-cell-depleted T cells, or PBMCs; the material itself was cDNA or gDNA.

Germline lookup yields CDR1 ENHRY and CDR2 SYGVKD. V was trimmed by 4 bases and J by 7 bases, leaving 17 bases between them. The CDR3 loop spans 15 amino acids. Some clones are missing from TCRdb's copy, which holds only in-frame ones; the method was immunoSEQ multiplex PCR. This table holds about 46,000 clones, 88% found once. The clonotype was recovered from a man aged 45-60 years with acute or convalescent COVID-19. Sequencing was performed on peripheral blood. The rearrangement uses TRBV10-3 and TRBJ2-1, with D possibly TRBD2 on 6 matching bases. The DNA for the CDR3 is TGTGCCATCAGTGTAAAGGGCGGGGCGGAGAATGAGCAGTTCTTC. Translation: CAISVKGGAENEQFF.